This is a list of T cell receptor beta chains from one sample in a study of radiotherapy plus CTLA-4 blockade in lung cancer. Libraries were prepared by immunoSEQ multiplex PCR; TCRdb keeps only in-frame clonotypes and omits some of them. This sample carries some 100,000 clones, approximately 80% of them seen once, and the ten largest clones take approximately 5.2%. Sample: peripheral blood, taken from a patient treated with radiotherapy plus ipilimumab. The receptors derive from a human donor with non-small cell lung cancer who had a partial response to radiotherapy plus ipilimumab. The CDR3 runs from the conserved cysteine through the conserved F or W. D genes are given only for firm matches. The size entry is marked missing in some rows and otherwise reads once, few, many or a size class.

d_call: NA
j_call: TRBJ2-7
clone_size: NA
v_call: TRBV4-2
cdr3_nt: TGTGCCAGCAGCCAAGATCTCGGCGCGGGTGATTACGAGCAGTACTTC
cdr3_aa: CASSQDLGAGDYEQYF

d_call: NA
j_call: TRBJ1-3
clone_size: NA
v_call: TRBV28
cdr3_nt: TGTGCCAGCAGTTTTGCAGGGGTCGGAAACACCATATATTTT
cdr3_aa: CASSFAGVGNTIYF

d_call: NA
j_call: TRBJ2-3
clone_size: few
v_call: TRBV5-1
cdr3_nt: TGCGCCAGCAGCTTCGGGGCAGGGGAAGGAGATACGCAGTATTTT
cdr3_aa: CASSFGAGEGDTQYF

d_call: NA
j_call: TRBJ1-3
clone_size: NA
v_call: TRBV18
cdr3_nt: TGTGCCAGCTCACCACCCAGGGTCCAAAGCTCTGGAAACACCATATATTTT
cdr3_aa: CASSPPRVQSSGNTIYF

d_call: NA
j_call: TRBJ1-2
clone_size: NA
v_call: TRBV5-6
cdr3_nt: TGTGCCAGCAGCTTGGGACAGAATTATAACTATGGCTACACCTTC
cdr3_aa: CASSLGQNYNYGYTF

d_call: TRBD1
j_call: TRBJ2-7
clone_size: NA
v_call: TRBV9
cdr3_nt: TGTGCCAGCAGCGTAGCGTCACATGGGACAGGTGACGGGTACGAGCAGTACTTC
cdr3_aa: CASSVASHGTGDGYEQYF

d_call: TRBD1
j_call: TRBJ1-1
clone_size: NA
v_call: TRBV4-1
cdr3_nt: TGCGCCAGCAGCCACAACAGGGGGCGGGGGAACACTGAAGCTTTCTTT
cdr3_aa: CASSHNRGRGNTEAFF

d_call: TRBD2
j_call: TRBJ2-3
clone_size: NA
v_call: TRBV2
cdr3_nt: TGTGCCAGCAGTTGGGGGGGGAGCACAGATACGCAGTATTTT
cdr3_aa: CASSWGGSTDTQYF

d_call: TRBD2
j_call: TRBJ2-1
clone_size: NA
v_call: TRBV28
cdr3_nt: TGTGCCAGCAAGTCTAGCGGGAGGGCGGGGTACAATGAGCAGTTCTTC
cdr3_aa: CASKSSGRAGYNEQFF

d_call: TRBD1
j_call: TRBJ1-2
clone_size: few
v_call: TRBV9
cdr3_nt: TGTGCCAGCAACCCTCCGGGGGGACAGGGAATCTTTGATGGCTACACCTTC
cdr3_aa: CASNPPGGQGIFDGYTF

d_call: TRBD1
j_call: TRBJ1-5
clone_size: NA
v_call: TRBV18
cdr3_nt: TGTGCCAGCTCACCCGGGACAGGATATAGCAATCAGCCCCAGCATTTT
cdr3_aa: CASSPGTGYSNQPQHF

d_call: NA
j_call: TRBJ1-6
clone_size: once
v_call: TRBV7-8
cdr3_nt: TGTGCCAGCAGCCAGGGCCCGGGTTCACCCCTCCACTTT
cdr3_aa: CASSQGPGSPLHF

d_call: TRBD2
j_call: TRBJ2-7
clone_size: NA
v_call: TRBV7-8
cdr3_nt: TGTGCCAGCAGCCCCGAAGGACTAGCATCCTACGAGCAGTACTTC
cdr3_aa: CASSPEGLASYEQYF

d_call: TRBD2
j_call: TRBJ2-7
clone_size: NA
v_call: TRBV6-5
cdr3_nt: TGTGCCAGCAGCCGTAGCGGGACTTACGAGCAGTACTTC
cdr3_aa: CASSRSGTYEQYF

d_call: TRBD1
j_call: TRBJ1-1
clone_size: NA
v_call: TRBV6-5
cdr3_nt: TGTGCCAGCGGGGGACAGTTCGGGAACACTGAAGCTTTCTTT
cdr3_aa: CASGGQFGNTEAFF

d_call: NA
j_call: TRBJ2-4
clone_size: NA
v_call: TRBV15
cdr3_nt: TGTGCCACCAGTTATTTAGCCAAAAACATTCAGTACTTC
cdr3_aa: CATSYLAKNIQYF

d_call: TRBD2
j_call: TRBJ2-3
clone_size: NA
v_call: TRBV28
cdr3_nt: TGTGCCAGCAGTTCCCGACTAGCGGGAGGCACAGATACGCAGTATTTT
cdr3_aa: CASSSRLAGGTDTQYF

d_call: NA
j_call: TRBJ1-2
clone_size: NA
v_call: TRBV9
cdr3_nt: TGTGCCAGCAGCTATACAACAGGGTGGGATGGCTACACCTTC
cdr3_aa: CASSYTTGWDGYTF

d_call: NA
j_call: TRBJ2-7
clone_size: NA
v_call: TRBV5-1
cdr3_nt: TGCGCCAGCAGCGAGTCAAACTACGAGCAGTACTTC
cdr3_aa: CASSESNYEQYF

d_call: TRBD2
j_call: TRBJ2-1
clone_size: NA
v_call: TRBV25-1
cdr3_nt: TGTGCCAGCAGTTCATCCGGGACTAGCAGATACAATGAGCAGTTCTTC
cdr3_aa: CASSSSGTSRYNEQFF

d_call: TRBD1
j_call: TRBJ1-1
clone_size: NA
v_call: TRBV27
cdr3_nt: TGTGCCAGCAGTTCCCCCGACAGGGGCCTCTTGAACACTGAAGCTTTCTTT
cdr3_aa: CASSSPDRGLLNTEAFF

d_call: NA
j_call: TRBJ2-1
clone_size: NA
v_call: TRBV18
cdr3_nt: TGTGCCAGCTCACCACGAGACTTTCGTAAAATCAATGAGCAGTTCTTC
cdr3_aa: CASSPRDFRKINEQFF

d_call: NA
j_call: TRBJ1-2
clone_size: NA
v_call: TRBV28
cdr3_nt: TGTGCCAGCCGGGAGGGCCCCAACTATGGCTACACCTTC
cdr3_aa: CASREGPNYGYTF

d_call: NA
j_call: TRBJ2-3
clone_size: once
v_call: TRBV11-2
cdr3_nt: TGTGCCAGCAGCTTCGCGGTAGATACGCAGTATTTT
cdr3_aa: CASSFAVDTQYF

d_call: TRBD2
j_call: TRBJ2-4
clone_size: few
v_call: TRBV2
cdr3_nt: TGTGCCAGCAGAAGACCTAGCGGGGGTCCAAACATTCAGTACTTC
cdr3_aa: CASRRPSGGPNIQYF

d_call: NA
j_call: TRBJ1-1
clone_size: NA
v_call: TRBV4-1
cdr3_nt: TGCGCCAGCAACCAAGAGGTACCCGGGTCTAACACTGAAGCTTTCTTT
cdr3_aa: CASNQEVPGSNTEAFF

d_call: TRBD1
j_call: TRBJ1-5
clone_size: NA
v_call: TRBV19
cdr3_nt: TGTGCCAGTAGTATACAGGGGGCGAAATATCAGCCCCAGCATTTT
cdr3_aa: CASSIQGAKYQPQHF

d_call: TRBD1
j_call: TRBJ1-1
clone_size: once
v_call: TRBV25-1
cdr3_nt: TGTGCCAGCAGCGACCGGGACAGCTTTTTGAACACTGAAGCTTTCTTT
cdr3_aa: CASSDRDSFLNTEAFF

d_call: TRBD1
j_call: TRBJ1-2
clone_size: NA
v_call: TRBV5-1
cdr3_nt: TGCGCCAGCAGCTCGGGACAGGGTTCCTATGGCTACACCTTC
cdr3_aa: CASSSGQGSYGYTF

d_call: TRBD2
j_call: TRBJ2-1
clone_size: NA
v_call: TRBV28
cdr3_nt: TGTGCCAGCAGACTAGCGGGAGGATACAATGAGCAGTTCTTC
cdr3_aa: CASRLAGGYNEQFF

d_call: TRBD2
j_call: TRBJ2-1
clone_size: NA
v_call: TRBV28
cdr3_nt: TGTGCCAGCAGCCTACACGGGACTAGCGGGATTGAGCAGTTCTTC
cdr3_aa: CASSLHGTSGIEQFF

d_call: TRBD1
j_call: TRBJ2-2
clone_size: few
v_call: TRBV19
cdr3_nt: TGTGCCAGTACCGACAGGGGGCACACCGGGGAGCTGTTTTTT
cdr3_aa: CASTDRGHTGELFF

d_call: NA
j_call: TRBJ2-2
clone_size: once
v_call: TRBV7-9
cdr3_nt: TGTGCCAGCAGCTTAGGGACCGGGAATAGCGGGGAGCTGTTTTTT
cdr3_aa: CASSLGTGNSGELFF

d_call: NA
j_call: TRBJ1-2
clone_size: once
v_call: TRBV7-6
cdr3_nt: TGTGCCAGCAGCCGGTCGGCAGGGGAGACTGGCTACACCTTC
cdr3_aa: CASSRSAGETGYTF

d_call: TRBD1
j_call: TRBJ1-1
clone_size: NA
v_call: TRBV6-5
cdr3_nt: TGTGCCAGCAGTTCAGGACAGGGGATAGGGACTGAAGCTTTCTTT
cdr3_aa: CASSSGQGIGTEAFF

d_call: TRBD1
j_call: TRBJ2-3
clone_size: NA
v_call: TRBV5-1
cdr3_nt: TGCGCCAGCAGCTTGGAGGGACAGGGCACAGATACGCAGTATTTT
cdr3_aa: CASSLEGQGTDTQYF

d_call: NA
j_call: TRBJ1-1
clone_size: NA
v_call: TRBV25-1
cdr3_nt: TGTGCCAGCAGTGAACTGGGAGCGAACACTGAAGCTTTCTTT
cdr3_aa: CASSELGANTEAFF

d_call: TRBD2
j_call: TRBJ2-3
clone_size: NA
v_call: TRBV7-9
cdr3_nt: TGTGCCAGCAGCTCTAGCGGGAGCACAGATACGCAGTATTTT
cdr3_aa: CASSSSGSTDTQYF

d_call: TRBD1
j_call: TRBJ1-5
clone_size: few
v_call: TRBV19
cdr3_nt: TGTGCCAGTAATCCGACAGGGGGCGAGTTTCAGCCCCAGCATTTT
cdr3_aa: CASNPTGGEFQPQHF

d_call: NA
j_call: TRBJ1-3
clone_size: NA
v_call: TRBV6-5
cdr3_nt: TGTGCCAGCAGACAGGGCTACTCTGGAAACACCATATATTTT
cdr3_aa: CASRQGYSGNTIYF

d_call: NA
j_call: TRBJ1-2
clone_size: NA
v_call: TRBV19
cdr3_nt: TGTGCCAGTAGTACCAGGCTAACCGTTCCCGGAGGCTACACCTTC
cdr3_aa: CASSTRLTVPGGYTF

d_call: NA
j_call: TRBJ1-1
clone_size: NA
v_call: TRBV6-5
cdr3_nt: TGTGCCAGCGTTTTCAGGGGAGGGTCGAACACTGAAGCTTTCTTT
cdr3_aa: CASVFRGGSNTEAFF

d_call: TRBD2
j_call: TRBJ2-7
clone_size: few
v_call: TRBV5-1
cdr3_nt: TGCGCCAGCAGCTTTACTCTAGCGGGAGGTACCTCCTACGAGCAGTACTTC
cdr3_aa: CASSFTLAGGTSYEQYF

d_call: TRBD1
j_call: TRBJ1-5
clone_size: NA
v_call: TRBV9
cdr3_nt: TGTGCCAGCAGCTCCCGACAGGGGGCCGGCAATCAGCCCCAGCATTTT
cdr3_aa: CASSSRQGAGNQPQHF